This record concerns one TCR beta chain sequence. Judged by its sample share, this clonotype qualifies as medium-sized (0.01 to 0.1%). This clone's antigen is unknown. The sample holds no much larger clone one base away, and base qualities are not on file. The sample is drawn from a study. From the cysteine through the phenylalanine, the CDR3 covers 16 amino acids. The sequence is cut down to CDR3 DNA, 48 bases in frame from base 1. Taken from the germline V gene, the CDR1 and CDR2 loops are SGHTA and FQGNSA. V is pruned by 2 bases and J by 0 bases, leaving 5 bases of the junction without a gene match. Sequenced on an Illumina MiSeq. The public reads were run again by TCRdb, first through fastp at Q25 and then through MiXCR, and only productive beta chains were kept. CDR3 protein sequences are deduplicated, and each keeps its most common genes and DNA. The sample has some 5,200 distinct CDR3 sequences on record, approximately 10% of them singletons. The biggest ten clones account for 5% to 5.5% of the sample.

This clonotype was obtained from a human donor with rheumatoid arthritis. Sequences were obtained from CD4+ T cells from synovial fluid. The V gene is TRBV7-2 and the J gene is TRBJ1-2; 8 central nucleotides agree with TRBD1. CDR3 region: CASSLTGGYANYGYTF. The DNA is as follows: TGTGCCAGCAGCTTAACAGGGGGGTACGCTAACTATGGCTACACCTTC.